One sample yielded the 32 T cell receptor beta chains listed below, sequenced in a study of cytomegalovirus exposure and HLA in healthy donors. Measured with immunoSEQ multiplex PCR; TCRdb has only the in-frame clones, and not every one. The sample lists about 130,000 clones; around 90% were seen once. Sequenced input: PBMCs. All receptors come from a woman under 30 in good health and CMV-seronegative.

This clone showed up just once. This chain's CDR3 is CATSVRVGTEAFF. The DNA for the CDR3 is TGTGCCACCAGTGTCAGGGTGGGGACTGAAGCTTTCTTT. The chain uses TRBV15 and TRBJ1-1; D possibly corresponds to TRBD1 (5 bases). Germline V lookup: CDR1 LNHNV, CDR2 YYDKDF (reference sequence). Trimming pared 6 bases from V and 5 bases from J, leaving 13 bases between. The CDR3 is made up of 13 amino acids. The variable domain in full, completed from reference TRBV15 and TRBJ1-1, reads DAMVIQNPRYQVTQFGKPVTLSCSQTLNHNVMYWYQQKSSQAPKLLFHYYDKDFNNEADTPDNFQSRRPNTSFCFLDIRSPGLGDTAMYLCATSVRVGTEAFFGQGTRLTVV.

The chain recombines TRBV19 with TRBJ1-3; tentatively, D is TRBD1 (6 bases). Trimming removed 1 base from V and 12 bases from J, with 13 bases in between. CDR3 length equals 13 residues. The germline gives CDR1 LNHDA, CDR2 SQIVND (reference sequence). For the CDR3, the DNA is TGTGCCAGTAGTATAGCCTCCAGGACAGTCATATATTTT. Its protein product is CASSIASRTVIYF.

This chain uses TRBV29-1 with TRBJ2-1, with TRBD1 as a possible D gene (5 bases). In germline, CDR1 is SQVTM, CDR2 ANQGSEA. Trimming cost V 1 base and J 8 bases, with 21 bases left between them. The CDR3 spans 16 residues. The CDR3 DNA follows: TGCAGCGTTGAAGGGCCTCAGGGTACTGAAGGGGATGAGCAGTTCTTC. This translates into CSVEGPQGTEGDEQFF.

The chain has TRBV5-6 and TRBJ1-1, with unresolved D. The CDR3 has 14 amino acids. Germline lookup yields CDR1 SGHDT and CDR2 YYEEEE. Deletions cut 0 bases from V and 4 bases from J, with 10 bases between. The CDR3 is CASSLGGGGTEAFF. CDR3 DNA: TGTGCCAGCAGCTTGGGGGGAGGTGGCACTGAAGCTTTCTTT.

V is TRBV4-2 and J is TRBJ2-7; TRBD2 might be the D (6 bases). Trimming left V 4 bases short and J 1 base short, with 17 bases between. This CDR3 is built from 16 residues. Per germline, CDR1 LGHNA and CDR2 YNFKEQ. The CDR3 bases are TGTGCCAGCAGCCCCCGGGAGACGGTGGGGTCCTACGAGCAGTACTTC. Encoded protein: CASSPRETVGSYEQYF.

Here the CDR3 DNA reads TGTGCCAGCAGCGCCCTCTATGGGGACAGCTACAATGAGCAGTTCTTC. Amino acids: CASSALYGDSYNEQFF. The chain combines TRBV9 with TRBJ2-1; 7 positions match TRBD1. V shed 3 bases and J 3 bases; nucleotides not matched to a gene: 9. Germline V CDR1 and CDR2: SGDLS, YYNGEE. The CDR3 has 16 amino acids.

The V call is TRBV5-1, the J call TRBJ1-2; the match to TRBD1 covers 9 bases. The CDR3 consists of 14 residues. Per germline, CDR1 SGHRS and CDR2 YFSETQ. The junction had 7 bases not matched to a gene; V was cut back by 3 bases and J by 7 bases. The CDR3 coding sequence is TGCGCCAGCAGCTCGGACAGGGGAAGTCGTGGCTACACCTTC. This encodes CASSSDRGSRGYTF.

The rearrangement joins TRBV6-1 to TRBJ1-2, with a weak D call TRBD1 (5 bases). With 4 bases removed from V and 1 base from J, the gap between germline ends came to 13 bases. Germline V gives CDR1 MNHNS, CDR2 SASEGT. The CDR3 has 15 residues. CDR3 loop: CASSGVGQSNYGYTF. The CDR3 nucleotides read TGTGCCAGCAGTGGGGTAGGACAAAGTAACTATGGCTACACCTTC.

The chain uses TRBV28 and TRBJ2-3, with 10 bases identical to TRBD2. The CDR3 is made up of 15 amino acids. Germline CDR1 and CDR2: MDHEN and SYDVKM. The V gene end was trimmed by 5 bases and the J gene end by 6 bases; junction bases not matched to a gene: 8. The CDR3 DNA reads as TGTGCCAGCAGTCCCCTAGCGGGAGAGAGTGATACGCAGTATTTT. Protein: CASSPLAGESDTQYF. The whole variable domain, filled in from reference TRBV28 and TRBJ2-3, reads DVKVTQSSRYLVKRTGEKVFLECVQDMDHENMFWYRQDPGLGLRLIYFSYDVKMKEKGDIPEGYSVSREKKERFSLILESASTNQTSMYLCASSPLAGESDTQYFGPGTRLTVL.

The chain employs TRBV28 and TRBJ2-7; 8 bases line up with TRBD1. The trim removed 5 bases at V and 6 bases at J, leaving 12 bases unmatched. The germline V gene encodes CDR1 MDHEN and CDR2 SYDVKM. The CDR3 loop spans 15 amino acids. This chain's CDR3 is CASSPPRTGRSEQYF. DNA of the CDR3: TGTGCCAGCAGTCCCCCTCGGACAGGGAGATCCGAGCAGTACTTC.

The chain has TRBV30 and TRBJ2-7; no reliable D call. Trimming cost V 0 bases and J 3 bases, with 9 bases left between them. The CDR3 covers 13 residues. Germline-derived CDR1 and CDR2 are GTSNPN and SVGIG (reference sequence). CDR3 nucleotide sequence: TGTGCCTGGAGTGTACAGTCCGGCTACGAGCAGTACTTC. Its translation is CAWSVQSGYEQYF.

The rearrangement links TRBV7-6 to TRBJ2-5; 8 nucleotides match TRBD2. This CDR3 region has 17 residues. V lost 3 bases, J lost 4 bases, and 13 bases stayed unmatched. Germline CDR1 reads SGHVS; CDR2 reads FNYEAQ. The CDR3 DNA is TGTGCCAGCAGCTTTTTGACGATGAGCGGGAGTGGAGAGACCCAGTACTTC. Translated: CASSFLTMSGSGETQYF.

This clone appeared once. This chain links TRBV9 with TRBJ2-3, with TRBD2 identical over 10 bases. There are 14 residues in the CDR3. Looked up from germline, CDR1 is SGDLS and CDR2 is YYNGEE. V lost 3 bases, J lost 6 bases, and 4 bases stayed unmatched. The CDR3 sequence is CASSASGSLDTQYF. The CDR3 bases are TGTGCCAGCAGCGCTAGCGGGAGCTTGGATACGCAGTATTTT.

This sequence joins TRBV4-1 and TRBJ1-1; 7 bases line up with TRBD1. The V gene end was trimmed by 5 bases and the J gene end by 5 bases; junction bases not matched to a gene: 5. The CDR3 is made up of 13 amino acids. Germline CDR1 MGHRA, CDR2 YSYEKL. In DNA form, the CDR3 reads TGCGCCAGCAGCTCAGGGGGATGGACTGAAGCTTTCTTT. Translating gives CASSSGGWTEAFF.

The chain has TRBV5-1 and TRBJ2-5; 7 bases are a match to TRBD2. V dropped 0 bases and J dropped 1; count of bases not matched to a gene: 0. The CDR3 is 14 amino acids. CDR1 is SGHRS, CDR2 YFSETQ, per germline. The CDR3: CASSLASGQETQYF. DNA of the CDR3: TGCGCCAGCAGCTTGGCTAGCGGCCAAGAGACCCAGTACTTC.

Here the CDR3 reads CASSVQSSGDAHYEQYF. Here the CDR3 DNA reads TGTGCCAGCAGCGTACAATCGTCGGGGGATGCCCACTACGAGCAGTACTTC. The rearrangement links TRBV7-2 to TRBJ2-7, with a tentative D call TRBD2 (6 bases). Germline CDR1 SGHTA, CDR2 FQGNSA. V was clipped by 5 bases and J by 3 bases, with 23 bases between them. The CDR3 has 17 amino acids.

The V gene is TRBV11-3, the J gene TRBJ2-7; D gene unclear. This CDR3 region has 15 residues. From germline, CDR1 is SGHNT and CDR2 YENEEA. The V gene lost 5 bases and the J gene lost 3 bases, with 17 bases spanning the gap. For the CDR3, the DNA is TGTGCCAGCAGCCTCCGGAGTCGCTCGGGCTACGAGCAGTACTTC. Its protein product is CASSLRSRSGYEQYF. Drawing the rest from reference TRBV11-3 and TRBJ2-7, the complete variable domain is EAGVVQSPRYKIIEKKQPVAFWCNPISGHNTLYWYLQNLGQGPELLIRYENEEAVDDSQLPKDRFSAERLKGVDSTLKIQPAELGDSAVYLCASSLRSRSGYEQYFGPGTRLTVT.

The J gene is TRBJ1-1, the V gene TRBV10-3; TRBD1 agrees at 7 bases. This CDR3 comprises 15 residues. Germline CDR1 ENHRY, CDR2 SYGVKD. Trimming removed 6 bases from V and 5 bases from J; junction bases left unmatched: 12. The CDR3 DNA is TGTGCCATCAGCCCTTCGACAGGGATTCATACTGAAGCTTTCTTT. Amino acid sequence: CAISPSTGIHTEAFF.

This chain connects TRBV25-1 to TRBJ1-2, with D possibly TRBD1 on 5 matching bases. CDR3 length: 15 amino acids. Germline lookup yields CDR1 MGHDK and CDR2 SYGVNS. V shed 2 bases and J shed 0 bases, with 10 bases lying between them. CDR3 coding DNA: TGTGCCAGCAGTGAAGTGCAGGGCCCTAACTATGGCTACACCTTC. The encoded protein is CASSEVQGPNYGYTF.

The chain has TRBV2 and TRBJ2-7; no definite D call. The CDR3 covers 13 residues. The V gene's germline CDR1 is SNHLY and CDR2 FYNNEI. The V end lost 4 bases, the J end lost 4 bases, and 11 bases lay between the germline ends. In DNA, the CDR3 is TGTGCCAGCAGTGTTCTCCAACAGTACGAGCAGTACTTC. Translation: CASSVLQQYEQYF.

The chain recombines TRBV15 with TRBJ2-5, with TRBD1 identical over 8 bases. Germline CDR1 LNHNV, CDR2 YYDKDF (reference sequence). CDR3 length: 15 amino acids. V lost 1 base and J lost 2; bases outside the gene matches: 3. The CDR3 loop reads CATSRGGTGQETQYF. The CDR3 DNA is TGTGCCACCAGCAGAGGCGGGACAGGTCAAGAGACCCAGTACTTC.

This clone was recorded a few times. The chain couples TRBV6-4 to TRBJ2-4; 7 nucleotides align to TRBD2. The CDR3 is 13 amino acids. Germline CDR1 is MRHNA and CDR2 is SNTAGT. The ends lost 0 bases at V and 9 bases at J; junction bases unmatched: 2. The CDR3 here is CASSDSGRGIQYF. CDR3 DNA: TGTGCCAGCAGTGACTCGGGGAGGGGCATTCAGTACTTC.

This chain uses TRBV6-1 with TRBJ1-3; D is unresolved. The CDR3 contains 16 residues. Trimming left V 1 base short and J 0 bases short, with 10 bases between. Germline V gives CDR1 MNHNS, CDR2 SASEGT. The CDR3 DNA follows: TGTGCCAGCAGTGAAGGGTACGGGTCCTCTGGAAACACCATATATTTT. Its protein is CASSEGYGSSGNTIYF.

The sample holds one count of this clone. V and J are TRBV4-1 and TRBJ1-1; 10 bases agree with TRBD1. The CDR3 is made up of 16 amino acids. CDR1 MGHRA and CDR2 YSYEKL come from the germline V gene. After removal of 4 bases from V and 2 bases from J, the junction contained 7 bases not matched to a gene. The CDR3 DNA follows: TGCGCCAGCAGCCGACCCTGGACAGGGGGTAACACTGAAGCTTTCTTT. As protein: CASSRPWTGGNTEAFF.

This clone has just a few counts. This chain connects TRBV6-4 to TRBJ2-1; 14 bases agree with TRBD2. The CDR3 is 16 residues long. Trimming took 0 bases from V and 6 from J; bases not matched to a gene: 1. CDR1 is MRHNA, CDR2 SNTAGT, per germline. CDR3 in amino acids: CASSDSGTSGSNEQFF. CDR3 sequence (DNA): TGTGCCAGCAGTGACTCCGGGACTAGCGGGAGCAATGAGCAGTTCTTC.

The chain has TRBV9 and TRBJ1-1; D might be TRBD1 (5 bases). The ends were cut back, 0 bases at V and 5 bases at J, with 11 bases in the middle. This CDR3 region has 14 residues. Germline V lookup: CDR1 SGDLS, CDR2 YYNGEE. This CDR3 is CASSVDPGRTEAFF. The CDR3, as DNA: TGTGCCAGCAGCGTAGACCCAGGGCGGACTGAAGCTTTCTTT.

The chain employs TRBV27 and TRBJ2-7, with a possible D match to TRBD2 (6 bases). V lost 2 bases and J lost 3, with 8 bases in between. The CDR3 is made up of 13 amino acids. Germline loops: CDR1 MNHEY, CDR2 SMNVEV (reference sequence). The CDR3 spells CASSLRGNYEQYF. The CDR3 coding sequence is TGTGCCAGCAGTTTACGGGGGAACTACGAGCAGTACTTC.

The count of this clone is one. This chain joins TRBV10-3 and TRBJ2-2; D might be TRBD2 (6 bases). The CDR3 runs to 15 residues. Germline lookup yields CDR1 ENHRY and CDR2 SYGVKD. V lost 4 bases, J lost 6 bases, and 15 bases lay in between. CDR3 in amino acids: CAISAAGRTAGELFF. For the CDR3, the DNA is TGTGCCATCAGTGCCGCGGGACGGACGGCCGGGGAGCTGTTTTTT.

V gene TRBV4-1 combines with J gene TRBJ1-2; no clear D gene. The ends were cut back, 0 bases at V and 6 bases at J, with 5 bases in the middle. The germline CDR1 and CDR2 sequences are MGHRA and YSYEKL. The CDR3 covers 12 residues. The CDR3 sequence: CASSQERDGYTF. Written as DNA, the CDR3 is TGCGCCAGCAGCCAAGAACGGGATGGCTACACCTTC.

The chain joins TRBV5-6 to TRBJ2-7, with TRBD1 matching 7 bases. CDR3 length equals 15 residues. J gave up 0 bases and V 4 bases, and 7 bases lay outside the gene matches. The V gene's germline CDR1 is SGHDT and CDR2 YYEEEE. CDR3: CASSLGQESSYEQYF. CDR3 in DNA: TGTGCCAGCAGCCTCGGACAGGAGAGCTCCTACGAGCAGTACTTC.

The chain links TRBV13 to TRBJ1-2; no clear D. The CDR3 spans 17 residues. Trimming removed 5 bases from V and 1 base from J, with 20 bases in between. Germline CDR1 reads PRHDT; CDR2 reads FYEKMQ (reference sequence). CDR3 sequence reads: CASSPGPSSTDNYGYTF. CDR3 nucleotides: TGTGCCAGCAGCCCCGGCCCCAGCAGCACAGATAACTATGGCTACACCTTC.

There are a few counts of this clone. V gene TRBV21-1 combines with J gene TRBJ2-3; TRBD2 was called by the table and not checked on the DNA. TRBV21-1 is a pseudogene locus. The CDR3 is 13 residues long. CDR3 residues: CASLAGGSDTQYF. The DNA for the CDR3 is TGTGCCAGCCTAGCGGGAGGGTCGGATACGCAGTATTTT.